The entry below gives a single T cell receptor (beta chain) sequence along with its context. This entry belongs to a study of blood T cell repertoires in COVID-19. About the research overall: Samples came from the United States, Italy and Spain, spanning acute and convalescent COVID-19. Sources were T cells, B-cell-depleted T cells, or PBMCs; the material itself was cDNA or gDNA.

Original processing methods: Reference gene primers were amplified, and this amplification served to estimate nucleated cell counts. Measured with immunoSEQ multiplex PCR; TCRdb has only the in-frame clones, and not every one. The V and J calls and clone size are taken from that table; D and trimming were inferred from the DNA. Altogether about 62,000 clones are present, around 86% being singletons, with the ten largest covering 1% to 1.5%. The sequenced material came from peripheral blood. The source is a woman aged 80 or older with acute or convalescent COVID-19.

The CDR3 DNA sequence: TGTGCCACCAGCAGAGGGTACCGGACTGAAGCTTTCTTT. This translates into CATSRGYRTEAFF. The rearrangement uses TRBV15 and TRBJ1-1; D call uncertain. V was cut by 1 base and J by 5 bases, with 8 bases left in between. CDR1 is LNHNV and CDR2 is YYDKDF in the germline V gene (reference sequence). This CDR3 is built from 13 residues.